This T cell receptor (beta chain) derives from a study of blood T cell repertoires in COVID-19. At the level of the study: Acute and convalescent COVID-19 samples came from the United States, Italy and Spain. In each case, the material was cDNA or gDNA derived from T cells, B-cell-depleted T cells, or PBMCs.

Original processing notes: Amplification from reference gene primers served as the basis for estimated nucleated cell counts. Sequencing used immunoSEQ multiplex PCR; TCRdb keeps in-frame clones, though not all of them. V, J and clone size are taken as reported in that table, and D and trimming were inferred from the DNA itself. The sample records some 120,000 clones, roughly 72% being singletons. The CDR3 totals 15 residues. Germline lookup yields CDR1 ENHRY and CDR2 SYGVKD. Deletions cut 4 bases from V and 4 bases from J, with 15 bases between. The source material was peripheral blood. The chain carries TRBV10-3 and TRBJ2-3, with D perhaps TRBD2 (7 bases). This sequence was found in a man between 60 and 70 years old with acute or convalescent COVID-19. CDR3 in amino acids: CAISAGGGGADTQYF. The CDR3 nucleotides are TGTGCCATCAGTGCTGGCGGGGGCGGAGCAGATACGCAGTATTTT.